The 10 T cell receptor beta chains given below trace back to one sample, sequenced in a study of blood T cell repertoires in COVID-19. Assay used: immunoSEQ multiplex PCR; TCRdb lists only in-frame clones, some missing. The data contain tens of thousands of clones, 85% to 90% of them seen just once; the ten biggest clones take up more than 12%. What was sequenced was peripheral blood. These receptors were taken from a woman in her 70s with acute or convalescent COVID-19.

V usage is TRBV28 and J usage is TRBJ2-7, with 7 bases lining up with TRBD1. The CDR3 spans 14 residues. V gave up 7 bases and J gave up 5 bases; unmatched junction bases: 11. CDR1 is MDHEN, CDR2 SYDVKM, per germline. CDR3 sequence: CASIPGDSSHEQYV. In nucleotides, the CDR3 is TGTGCCAGCATACCAGGGGACAGTAGCCACGAGCAGTACGTC.

The rearrangement links TRBV10-3 to TRBJ2-3; D is undetermined. Germline CDR1 reads ENHRY; CDR2 reads SYGVKD. The CDR3 runs 15 residues. V was pared by 4 bases and J by 3 bases, with 14 bases between. Here the CDR3 DNA reads TGTGCCATCAGTGGATCCCTCCCGGAGACAGATACGCAGTATTTT. It codes for CAISGSLPETDTQYF.

The gene calls are TRBV4-3 and TRBJ2-6; possible D gene TRBD1, 5 bases. The CDR3 loop spans 19 amino acids. The germline V gene has CDR1 LGHNA and CDR2 YSLEER. The ends were cut back, 6 bases at V and 4 bases at J, with 25 bases in the middle. The CDR3 nucleotides read TGCGCCAGCAGTCTAGAAGCCAGGGCCCTCGGTGGAGGGGCCAACGTCCTGACTTTC. This encodes CASSLEARALGGGANVLTF.

This clone was seen just once. The V and J genes are TRBV5-3 and TRBJ2-7; 7 nucleotides match TRBD2. TRBV5-3 is an ORF; its function is uncertain. The CDR3 is 16 residues long. Losses at the gene ends were 1 base for V and 5 bases for J; bases not matched to a gene: 12. The CDR3 spells CARSLRCGGGRDEQYV. In nucleotides, the CDR3 is TGTGCCAGAAGCTTGAGATGTGGGGGAGGGAGGGACGAGCAGTACGTC.

CDR3 bases: TGTGCCAGCAGTGGGACAGGGTTAGAGCAGTACGTC. Its protein product is CASSGTGLEQYV. The V gene is TRBV2, the J gene TRBJ2-7, with TRBD1 identical over 8 bases. This CDR3 comprises 12 residues. The trim removed 4 bases at V and 7 bases at J, leaving 3 bases unmatched. The germline V gene has CDR1 SNHLY and CDR2 FYNNEI.

The chain carries TRBV6-2 or TRBV6-3 and TRBJ2-3; D remains ambiguous. Germline assignment: CDR1 MNHEY and CDR2 SVGEGT. This CDR3 region has 12 residues. Between the trimmed V and J ends, which lost 4 bases and 4 bases, there was a span of 6 bases. The CDR3: CASSSLADTQYF. The DNA of the CDR3 is TGTGCCAGCAGTTCCCTAGCAGATACGCAGTATTTT.

This chain connects TRBV7-6 to TRBJ2-6; D may be TRBD1 (5 bases). V lost 4 bases to trimming and J lost 0 bases, with 22 bases between them. CDR3 length: 20 amino acids. Germline V gene data show CDR1 as SGHVS and CDR2 as FNYEAQ. CDR3 nucleotide sequence: TGTGCCAGCAGCTACGAACCTGACAGTTTTTTTGGCTCTGGGGCCAACGTCCTGACTTTC. This translates into CASSYEPDSFFGSGANVLTF.

This sequence joins TRBV3-1 (or the pseudogene TRBV3-2) and TRBJ1-4; 7 positions match TRBD1. With 0 bases clipped from V and 8 bases from J, the junction kept 15 bases outside the gene matches. The length of the CDR3 is 18 residues. Germline V gene data show CDR1 as LGHDT and CDR2 as YNNKEL (reference sequence). The CDR3 region is CASSQDTGDVGAGEKLFF. The CDR3 DNA follows: TGTGCCAGCAGCCAAGATACAGGGGACGTCGGCGCGGGGGAAAAACTGTTTTTT.

The rearrangement joins TRBV7-9 to TRBJ1-2; possibly TRBD1 for D (5 bases). Trimming left V 0 bases short and J 8 bases short, with 13 bases between. Germline V gives CDR1 SEHNR, CDR2 FQNEAQ (reference sequence). The length of the CDR3 is 14 residues. CDR3 protein: CASSLAAQGGGYTF. The CDR3 DNA reads TGTGCCAGCAGCTTAGCGGCTCAGGGAGGAGGCTACACCTTC.

This clone was counted once. The rearrangement links TRBV2 to TRBJ2-4; no clear D gene. This CDR3 contains 12 residues. The germline V gene has CDR1 SNHLY and CDR2 FYNNEI. Trimming pared 6 bases from V and 4 bases from J, leaving 7 bases between. CDR3 in amino acids: CASSVEKNIQYF. For the CDR3, the DNA is TGTGCCAGCAGCGTAGAGAAAAACATTCAGTACTTC.